A selection of T cell receptor beta chains follows, all from one sample in a study of T cell responses to AZD1222 COVID-19 vaccine. The protocol was immunoSEQ multiplex PCR, while the TCRdb copy is restricted to in-frame clones and leaves out a portion. Of fewer than 200,000 clones listed, roughly 90% were seen once; the top ten hold around 4.4%. Specimen: peripheral blood, collected 28 days after the second AZD1222 dose. The receptors derive from an adult who received the AZD1222 COVID-19 vaccine. The CDR3 runs from the conserved cysteine through the conserved F or W. The D gene is left open where the match is weak. Clone sizes are given selectively: once, few, many, or a class where the clone is expanded.

J | size | D | V | CDR3 | DNA
TRBJ2-5 | NA | NA | TRBV5-1 | CASSTDSHETQYF | TGCGCCAGCAGCACGGACAGTCATGAGACCCAGTACTTC
TRBJ1-2 | NA | NA | TRBV5-1 | CASSGPPGYTF | TGCGCCAGTAGCGGACCGCCTGGCTACACCTTC
TRBJ1-5 | NA | TRBD1 | TRBV3-1/TRBV3-2 | CASSQDPGRVGGSQPQHF | TGTGCCAGCAGCCAAGATCCCGGTCGGGTAGGGGGCAGTCAGCCCCAGCATTTT
TRBJ1-1 | NA | NA | TRBV5-1 | CASSSVVGGFEAFF | TGCGCCAGCAGCTCCGTCGTCGGGGGATTCGAAGCTTTCTTT
TRBJ1-1 | NA | NA | TRBV5-1 | CASSSLLGTLNTEAFF | TGCGCCAGCAGCTCACTTCTCGGAACCCTGAACACTGAAGCTTTCTTT
TRBJ1-6 | NA | TRBD1 | TRBV5-5 | CASSSTDRGQSPLHF | TGTGCCAGCAGCTCGACCGACAGGGGACAGTCACCCCTCCACTTT
TRBJ1-2 | NA | NA | TRBV2 | CASGRGNLYGYTF | TGTGCCAGTGGGAGGGGGAACCTCTATGGCTACACCTTC
TRBJ1-4 | NA | NA | TRBV12-3/TRBV12-4 | CASSSTQAEKLFF | TGTGCCAGCAGTTCGACCCAGGCTGAAAAACTGTTTTTT
TRBJ2-5 | NA | NA | TRBV6-5 | CASSYQAVGETQYF | TGTGCCAGCAGTTACCAGGCCGTTGGGGAGACCCAGTACTTC
TRBJ1-3 | NA | NA | TRBV12-3/TRBV12-4 | CASSQRNTIYF | TGTGCCAGCAGCCAAAGAAACACCATATATTTT
TRBJ1-2 | NA | NA | TRBV6-2/TRBV6-3 | CASSPVPGIYYGYTF | TGTGCCAGCAGCCCCGTCCCGGGGATCTACTATGGCTACACCTTC
TRBJ2-7 | NA | NA | TRBV7-9 | CASSGDPSYEQYF | TGTGCCAGCAGCGGGGATCCCTCCTACGAGCAGTACTTC
TRBJ2-7 | NA | NA | TRBV6-6 | CASSYSATTYEQYF | TGTGCCAGCAGTTACTCAGCGACGACCTACGAGCAGTACTTC
TRBJ1-1 | once | NA | TRBV30 | CAWSGRGGTEAFF | TGTGCCTGGAGTGGGAGGGGCGGCACTGAAGCTTTCTTT
TRBJ1-2 | NA | NA | TRBV30 | CAWSVQGRSGYTF | TGTGCCTGGAGTGTCCAGGGGCGAAGCGGCTACACCTTC
TRBJ2-2 | NA | NA | TRBV29-1 | CSALVPTGELFF | TGCAGCGCCCTCGTCCCTACCGGGGAGCTGTTTTTT
TRBJ1-2 | NA | NA | TRBV6-2/TRBV6-3 | CASSLRYGYTF | TGTGCCAGCAGTCTCAGATATGGCTACACCTTC
TRBJ1-2 | NA | NA | TRBV4-2 | CASSQTPKDGYTF | TGTGCCAGCAGCCAAACACCAAAGGATGGCTACACCTTC
TRBJ2-7 | NA | NA | TRBV5-4 | CASSPYKDEQYF | TGTGCCAGCAGCCCATACAAGGACGAGCAGTACTTC
TRBJ1-1 | NA | TRBD1 | TRBV10-3 | CATVLTGARAEAFF | TGTGCCACTGTACTCACAGGGGCAAGAGCTGAAGCTTTCTTT
TRBJ1-1 | NA | NA | TRBV9 | CASSQRVVNTEAFF | TGTGCCAGCAGCCAAAGGGTTGTAAACACTGAAGCTTTCTTT
TRBJ1-2 | NA | NA | TRBV5-1 | CASSPGRAGYGYTF | TGCGCCAGCAGCCCCGGACGAGCGGGGTATGGCTACACCTTC
TRBJ1-2 | NA | NA | TRBV11-2 | CASSLVGAAGLGYTF | TGTGCCAGCAGCTTAGTTGGTGCGGCAGGGCTGGGCTACACCTTC
TRBJ1-1 | NA | NA | TRBV12-3/TRBV12-4 | CASSPSRAVEAFF | TGTGCCAGCAGTCCCTCCCGAGCGGTTGAAGCTTTCTTT
TRBJ1-2 | NA | TRBD1 | TRBV12-3/TRBV12-4 | CASSPGQGYGYTF | TGTGCCAGCAGCCCGGGACAGGGCTATGGCTACACCTTC
TRBJ1-2 | NA | NA | TRBV7-9 | CASSLATYGYTF | TGTGCCAGCAGCTTAGCCACCTATGGCTACACCTTC
TRBJ1-1 | NA | NA | TRBV2 | CASRSQGNTEAFF | TGTGCCAGCAGGTCCCAAGGGAACACTGAAGCTTTCTTT
TRBJ2-1 | few | NA | TRBV7-6 | CASSLEGGPHNEQFF | TGTGCCAGCAGCTTAGAGGGGGGGCCGCACAATGAGCAGTTCTTC
TRBJ2-5 | NA | NA | TRBV12-3/TRBV12-4 | CASSLRETQYF | TGTGCCAGCAGTTTAAGGGAGACCCAGTACTTC
TRBJ1-2 | NA | NA | TRBV5-6 | CASSLVVAGFSYGYTF | TGTGCCAGCAGCTTGGTAGTGGCTGGCTTTTCGTATGGCTACACCTTC
TRBJ2-7 | once | NA | TRBV14 | CASSPFSGNEQYF | TGTGCCAGCAGCCCCTTTTCCGGAAACGAGCAGTACTTC
TRBJ1-1 | NA | NA | TRBV3-1/TRBV3-2 | CASSQDSPTEAFF | TGTGCCAGCAGCCAAGATTCTCCCACTGAAGCTTTCTTT
TRBJ2-1 | NA | NA | TRBV6-5 | CASSPRRGEQFF | TGTGCCAGCAGTCCCAGAAGGGGTGAGCAGTTCTTC
TRBJ1-3 | NA | NA | TRBV5-1 | CASSPIPRQSSEGNTIYF | TGCGCCAGCAGCCCGATACCCCGACAGTCCTCGGAGGGAAACACCATATATTTT
TRBJ2-5 | NA | NA | TRBV9 | CASSVGWGETQYF | TGTGCCAGCAGCGTAGGCTGGGGAGAGACCCAGTACTTC
TRBJ1-1 | NA | NA | TRBV5-1 | CASSEEYSGNTEAFF | TGCGCCAGCAGCGAAGAGTACAGCGGTAACACTGAAGCTTTCTTT
TRBJ2-2 | NA | NA | TRBV7-3 | CASSQLEGGTGELFF | TGTGCCAGCAGCCAATTGGAGGGAGGCACCGGGGAGCTGTTTTTT
TRBJ2-1 | NA | TRBD1 | TRBV7-3 | CASSLTAGGGEQFF | TGTGCCAGCAGCTTAACTGCAGGGGGCGGTGAGCAGTTCTTC
TRBJ1-1 | NA | NA | TRBV3-1/TRBV3-2 | CASTPRENTEAFF | TGTGCCAGCACCCCCCGGGAGAACACTGAAGCTTTCTTT
TRBJ1-2 | NA | NA | TRBV5-1 | CASSFDTGTQTSTF | TGCGCCAGCAGCTTTGATACGGGAACCCAAACTTCCACCTTC
TRBJ2-2 | NA | NA | TRBV12-3/TRBV12-4 | CASSGDLVGELFF | TGTGCCAGCTCGGGGGATTTGGTCGGGGAGCTGTTTTTT
TRBJ1-1 | NA | NA | TRBV4-3 | CASSQDWGQGLGHTEAFF | TGCGCCAGCAGCCAAGATTGGGGTCAGGGGTTGGGTCACACTGAAGCTTTCTTT
TRBJ1-1 | NA | NA | TRBV10-2 | CASSGYREMRGTEAFF | TGCGCCAGCAGTGGTTACAGGGAGATGAGGGGCACTGAAGCTTTCTTT
TRBJ1-3 | NA | NA | TRBV6-5 | CASSYLRAGDTIYF | TGTGCCAGCAGTTACCTGAGGGCAGGGGACACCATATATTTT
TRBJ2-3 | NA | TRBD2 | TRBV7-8 | CASSSSSGGSSTDTQYF | TGTGCCAGCAGCTCCTCGAGCGGGGGGTCCTCCACAGATACGCAGTATTTT